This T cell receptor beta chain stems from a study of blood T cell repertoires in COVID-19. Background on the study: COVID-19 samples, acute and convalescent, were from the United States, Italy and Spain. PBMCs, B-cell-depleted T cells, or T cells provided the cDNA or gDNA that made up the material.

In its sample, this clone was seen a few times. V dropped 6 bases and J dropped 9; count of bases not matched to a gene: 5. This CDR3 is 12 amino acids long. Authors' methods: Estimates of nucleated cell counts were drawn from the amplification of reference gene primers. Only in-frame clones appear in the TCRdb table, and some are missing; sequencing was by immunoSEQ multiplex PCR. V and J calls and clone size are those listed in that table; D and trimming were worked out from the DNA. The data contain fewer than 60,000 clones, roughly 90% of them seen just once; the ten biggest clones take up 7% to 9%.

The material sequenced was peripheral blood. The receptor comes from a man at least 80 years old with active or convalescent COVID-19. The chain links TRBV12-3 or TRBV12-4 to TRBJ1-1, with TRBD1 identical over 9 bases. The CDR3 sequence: CASRKTGGKAFF. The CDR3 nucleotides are TGTGCCAGCAGGAAAACAGGGGGCAAAGCTTTCTTT.